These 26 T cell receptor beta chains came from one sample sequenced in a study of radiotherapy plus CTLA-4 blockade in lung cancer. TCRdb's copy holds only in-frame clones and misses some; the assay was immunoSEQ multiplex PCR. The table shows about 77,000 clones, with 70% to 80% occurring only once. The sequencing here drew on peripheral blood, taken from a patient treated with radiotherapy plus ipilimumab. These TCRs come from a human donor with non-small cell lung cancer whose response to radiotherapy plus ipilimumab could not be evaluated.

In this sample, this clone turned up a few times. CDR3 nucleotide sequence: TGTGCCAGCAGCTCGAGCACAGGGCCTATCACTGAAGCTTTCTTT. Residues: CASSSSTGPITEAFF. This chain links TRBV7-2 with TRBJ1-1, with D maybe TRBD1 (6 bases). Trimming removed 4 bases at V and 4 bases at J, with 16 bases between. Germline values: CDR1 SGHTA, CDR2 FQGNSA. The CDR3 covers 15 residues. Together with reference TRBV7-2 and TRBJ1-1, the CDR3 gives the full variable domain: GAGVSQSPSNKVTEKGKDVELRCDPISGHTALYWYRQSLGQGLEFLIYFQGNSAPDKSGLPSDRFSAERTGGSVSTLTIQRTQQEDSAVYLCASSSSTGPITEAFFGQGTRLTVV.

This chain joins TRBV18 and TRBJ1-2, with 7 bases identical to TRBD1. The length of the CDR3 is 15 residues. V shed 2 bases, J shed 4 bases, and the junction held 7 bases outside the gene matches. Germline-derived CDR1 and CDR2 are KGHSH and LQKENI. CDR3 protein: CASSPEWDSSYGYTF. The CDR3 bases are TGTGCCAGCTCACCAGAATGGGACAGCAGCTATGGCTACACCTTC.

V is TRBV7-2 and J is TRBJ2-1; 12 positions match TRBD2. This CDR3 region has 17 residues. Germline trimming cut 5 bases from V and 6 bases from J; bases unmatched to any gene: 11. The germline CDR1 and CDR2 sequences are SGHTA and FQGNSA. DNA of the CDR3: TGTGCCAGCAGCCAAGTGCGGCTAGCGGGGGGGCCCAATGAGCAGTTCTTC. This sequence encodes CASSQVRLAGGPNEQFF. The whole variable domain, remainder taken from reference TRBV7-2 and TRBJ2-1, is GAGVSQSPSNKVTEKGKDVELRCDPISGHTALYWYRQSLGQGLEFLIYFQGNSAPDKSGLPSDRFSAERTGGSVSTLTIQRTQQEDSAVYLCASSQVRLAGGPNEQFFGPGTRLTVL.

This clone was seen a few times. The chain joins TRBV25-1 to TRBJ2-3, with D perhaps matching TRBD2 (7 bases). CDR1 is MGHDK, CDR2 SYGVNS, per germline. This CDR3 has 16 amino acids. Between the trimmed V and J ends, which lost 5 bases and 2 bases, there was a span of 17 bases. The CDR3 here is CASSSISGGLTDTQYF. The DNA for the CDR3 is TGTGCCAGCAGTTCCATTTCGGGGGGCCTCACAGATACGCAGTATTTT.

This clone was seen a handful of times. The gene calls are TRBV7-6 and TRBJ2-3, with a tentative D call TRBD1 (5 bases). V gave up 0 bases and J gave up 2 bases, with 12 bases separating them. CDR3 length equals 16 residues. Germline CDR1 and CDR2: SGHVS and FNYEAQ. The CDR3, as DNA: TGTGCCAGCAGCTTAGCTGGGGCAGGGAACACAGATACGCAGTATTTT. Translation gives CASSLAGAGNTDTQYF.

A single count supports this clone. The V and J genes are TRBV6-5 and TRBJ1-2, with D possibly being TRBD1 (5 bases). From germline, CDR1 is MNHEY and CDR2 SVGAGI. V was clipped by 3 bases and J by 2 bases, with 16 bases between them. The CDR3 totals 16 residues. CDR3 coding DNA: TGTGCCAGCAGTTATGGGCGGGGGGGGATGAACTATGGCTACACCTTC. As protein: CASSYGRGGMNYGYTF.

The CDR3 region is CASGYDRGYGYTF. The CDR3 nucleotides are TGCGCCAGCGGATATGATAGGGGATATGGCTACACCTTC. The chain has TRBV5-1 and TRBJ1-2; weak D call: TRBD1 (5 bases). The V end lost 7 bases, the J end lost 5 bases, and 15 bases lay between the germline ends. CDR3 length equals 13 residues. The germline V gene has CDR1 SGHRS and CDR2 YFSETQ.

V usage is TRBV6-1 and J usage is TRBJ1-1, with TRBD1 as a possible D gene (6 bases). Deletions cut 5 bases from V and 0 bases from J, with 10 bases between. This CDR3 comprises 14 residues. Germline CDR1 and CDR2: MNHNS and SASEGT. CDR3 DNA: TGTGCCAGCAGTCCGGGACAACTGAACACTGAAGCTTTCTTT. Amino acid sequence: CASSPGQLNTEAFF.

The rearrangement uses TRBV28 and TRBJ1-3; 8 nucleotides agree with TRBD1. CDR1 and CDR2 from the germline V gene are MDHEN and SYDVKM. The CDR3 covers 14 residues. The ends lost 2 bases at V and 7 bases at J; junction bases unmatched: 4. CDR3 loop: CASSLDRGGNTIYF. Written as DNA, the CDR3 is TGTGCCAGCAGTTTAGACAGGGGAGGCAACACCATATATTTT.

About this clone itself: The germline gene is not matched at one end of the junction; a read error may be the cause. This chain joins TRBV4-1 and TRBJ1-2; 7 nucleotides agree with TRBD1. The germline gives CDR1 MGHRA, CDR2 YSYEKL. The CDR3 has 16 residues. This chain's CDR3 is CASRPETGSPLYGYTF. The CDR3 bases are TGTGCCAGCAGACCAGAGACAGGGTCCCCCCTCTATGGCTACACCTTC.

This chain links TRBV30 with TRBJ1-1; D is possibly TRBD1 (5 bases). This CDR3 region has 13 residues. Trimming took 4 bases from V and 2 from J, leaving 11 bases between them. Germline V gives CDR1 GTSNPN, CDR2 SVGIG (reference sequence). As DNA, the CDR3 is TGTGCCTGGACCTACAGGCTAAACACTGAAGCTTTCTTT. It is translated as CAWTYRLNTEAFF.

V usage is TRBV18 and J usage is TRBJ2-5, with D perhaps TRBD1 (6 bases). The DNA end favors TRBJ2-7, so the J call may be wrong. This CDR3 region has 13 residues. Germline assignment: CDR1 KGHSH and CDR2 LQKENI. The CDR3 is CASSPTGTHEQYF. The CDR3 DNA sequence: TGTGCCAGCTCACCAACAGGGACCCACGAGCAGTACTTC.

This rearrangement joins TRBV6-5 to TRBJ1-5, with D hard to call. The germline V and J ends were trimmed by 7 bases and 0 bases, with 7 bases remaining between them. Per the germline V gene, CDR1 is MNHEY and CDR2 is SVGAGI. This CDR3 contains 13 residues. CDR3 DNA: TGTGCCAGCACCCCCCGTAGCAATCAGCCCCAGCATTTT. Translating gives CASTPRSNQPQHF.

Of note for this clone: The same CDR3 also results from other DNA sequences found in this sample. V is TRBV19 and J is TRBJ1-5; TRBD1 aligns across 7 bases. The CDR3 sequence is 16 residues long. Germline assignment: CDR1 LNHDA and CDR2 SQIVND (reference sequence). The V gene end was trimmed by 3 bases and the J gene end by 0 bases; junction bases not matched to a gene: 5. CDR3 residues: CASSIPGTVSNQPQHF. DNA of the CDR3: TGTGCCAGTAGTATTCCCGGGACAGTTAGCAATCAGCCCCAGCATTTT.

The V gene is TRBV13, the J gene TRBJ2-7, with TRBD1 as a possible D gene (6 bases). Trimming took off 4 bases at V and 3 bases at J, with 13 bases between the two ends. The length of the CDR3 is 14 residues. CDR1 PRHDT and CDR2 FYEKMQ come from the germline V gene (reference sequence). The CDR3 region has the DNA TGTGCCAGCAGCTCCCGGACAGCCCGCTACGAGCAGTACTTC. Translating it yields CASSSRTARYEQYF.

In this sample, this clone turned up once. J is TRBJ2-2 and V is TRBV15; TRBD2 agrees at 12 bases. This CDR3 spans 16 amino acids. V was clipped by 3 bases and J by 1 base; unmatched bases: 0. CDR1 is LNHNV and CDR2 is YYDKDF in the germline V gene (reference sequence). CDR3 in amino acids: CATSRGLAGNTGELFF. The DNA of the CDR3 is TGTGCCACCAGCAGGGGACTAGCGGGGAACACCGGGGAGCTGTTTTTT. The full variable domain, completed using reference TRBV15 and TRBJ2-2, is DAMVIQNPRYQVTQFGKPVTLSCSQTLNHNVMYWYQQKSSQAPKLLFHYYDKDFNNEADTPDNFQSRRPNTSFCFLDIRSPGLGDTAMYLCATSRGLAGNTGELFFGEGSRLTVL.

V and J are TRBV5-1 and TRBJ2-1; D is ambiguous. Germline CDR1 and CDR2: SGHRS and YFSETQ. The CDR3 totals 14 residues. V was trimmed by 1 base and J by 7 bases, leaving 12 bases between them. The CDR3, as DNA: TGCGCCAGCAGCTTGCGCGACTTCACAAATGAGCAGTTCTTC. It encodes CASSLRDFTNEQFF.

CDR3 loop: CASSVDMVATGELFF. DNA of the CDR3: TGTGCCAGCAGCGTGGACATGGTTGCCACCGGGGAGCTGTTTTTT. The rearrangement uses TRBV9 and TRBJ2-2, with D tentatively TRBD1 (5 bases). The length of the CDR3 is 15 residues. V was cut by 2 bases and J by 4 bases, with 12 bases left in between. Germline-derived CDR1 and CDR2 are SGDLS and YYNGEE.

CDR3 in amino acids: CASSLGDRLHGYTF. In DNA form, the CDR3 reads TGTGCCAGCAGCTTGGGTGACAGGCTCCATGGCTACACCTTC. J is TRBJ1-2 and V is TRBV5-4, with a tentative D call TRBD1 (6 bases). There are 14 residues in the CDR3. V was shortened by 0 bases and J by 6 bases, with 12 bases between the two germline ends. Per germline, CDR1 SGHNT and CDR2 YYREEE (reference sequence).

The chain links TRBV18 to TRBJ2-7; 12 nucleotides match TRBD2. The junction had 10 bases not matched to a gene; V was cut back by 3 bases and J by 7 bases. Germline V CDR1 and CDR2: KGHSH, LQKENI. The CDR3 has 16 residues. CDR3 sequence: CASSPAPTSGRSEQYF. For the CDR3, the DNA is TGTGCCAGCTCACCGGCCCCGACTAGCGGGAGAAGTGAGCAGTACTTC.

CDR3 region: CASSFGRLELKETQYF. In DNA, the CDR3 is TGTGCCAGCTCTTTTGGCCGACTAGAGCTTAAGGAGACCCAGTACTTC. V and J are TRBV18 and TRBJ2-5, with D possibly being TRBD2 (6 bases). CDR3 length equals 16 residues. The V end lost 6 bases, the J end lost 5 bases, and 22 bases lay between the germline ends. The germline CDR1 and CDR2 sequences are KGHSH and LQKENI.

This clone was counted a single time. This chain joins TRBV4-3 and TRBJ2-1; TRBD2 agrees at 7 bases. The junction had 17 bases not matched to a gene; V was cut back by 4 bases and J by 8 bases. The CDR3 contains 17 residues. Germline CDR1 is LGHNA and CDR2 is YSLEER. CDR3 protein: CASSRTSQGGGLYEQFF. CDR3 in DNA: TGCGCCAGCAGCCGAACTTCCCAGGGCGGGGGTTTATATGAGCAGTTCTTC.

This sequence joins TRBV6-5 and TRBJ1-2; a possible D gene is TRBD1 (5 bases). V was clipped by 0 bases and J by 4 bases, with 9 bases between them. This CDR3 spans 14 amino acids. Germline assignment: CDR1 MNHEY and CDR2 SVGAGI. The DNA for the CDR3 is TGTGCCAGCAGTTACTCGGCAGGGCCCTATGGCTACACCTTC. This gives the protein CASSYSAGPYGYTF.

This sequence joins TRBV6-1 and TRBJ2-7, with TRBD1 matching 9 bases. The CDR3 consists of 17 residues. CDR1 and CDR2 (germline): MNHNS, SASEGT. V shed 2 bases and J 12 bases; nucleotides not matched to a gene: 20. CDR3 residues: CASSERKGTGFRSAAYF. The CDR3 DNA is TGTGCCAGCAGTGAAAGGAAGGGGACAGGGTTTAGGTCAGCAGCGTACTTC.

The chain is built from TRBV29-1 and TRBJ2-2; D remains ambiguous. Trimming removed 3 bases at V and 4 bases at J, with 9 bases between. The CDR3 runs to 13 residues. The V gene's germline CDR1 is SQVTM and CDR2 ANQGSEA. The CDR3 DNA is TGCAGCGTTGAGAAGAGGTCCACCGGGGAGCTGTTTTTT. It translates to CSVEKRSTGELFF.

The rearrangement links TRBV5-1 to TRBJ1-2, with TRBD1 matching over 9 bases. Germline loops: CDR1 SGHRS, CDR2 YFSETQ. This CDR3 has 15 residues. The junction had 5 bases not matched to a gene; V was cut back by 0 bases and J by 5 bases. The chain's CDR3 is CASSLAGTGLYGYTF. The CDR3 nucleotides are TGCGCCAGCAGCTTGGCGGGGACAGGGCTTTATGGCTACACCTTC.